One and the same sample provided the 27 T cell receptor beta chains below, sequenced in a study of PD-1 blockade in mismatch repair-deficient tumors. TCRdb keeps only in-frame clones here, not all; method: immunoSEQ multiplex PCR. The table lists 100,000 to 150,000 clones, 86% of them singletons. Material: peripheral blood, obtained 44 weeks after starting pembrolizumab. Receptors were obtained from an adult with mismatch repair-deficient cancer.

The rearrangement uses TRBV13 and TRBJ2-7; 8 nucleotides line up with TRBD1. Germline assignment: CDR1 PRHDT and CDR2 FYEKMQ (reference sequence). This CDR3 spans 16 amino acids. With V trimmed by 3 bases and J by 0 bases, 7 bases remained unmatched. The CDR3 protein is CASSFRTGSYSYEQYF. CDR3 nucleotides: TGTGCCAGCAGCTTCCGGACAGGGTCCTACTCCTACGAGCAGTACTTC.

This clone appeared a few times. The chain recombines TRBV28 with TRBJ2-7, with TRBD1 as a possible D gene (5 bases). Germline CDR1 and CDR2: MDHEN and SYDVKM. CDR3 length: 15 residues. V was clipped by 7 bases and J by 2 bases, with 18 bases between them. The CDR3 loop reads CASTPGDSTTYEQYF. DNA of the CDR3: TGTGCCAGCACTCCCGGAGACAGTACCACCTACGAGCAGTACTTC.

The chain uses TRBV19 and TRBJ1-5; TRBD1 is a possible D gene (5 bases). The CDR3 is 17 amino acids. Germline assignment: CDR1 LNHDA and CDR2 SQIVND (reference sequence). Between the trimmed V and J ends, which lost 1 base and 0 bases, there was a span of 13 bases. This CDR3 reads CASSIGREGHSNQPQHF. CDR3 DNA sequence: TGTGCCAGTAGTATAGGCAGGGAGGGCCATAGCAATCAGCCCCAGCATTTT.

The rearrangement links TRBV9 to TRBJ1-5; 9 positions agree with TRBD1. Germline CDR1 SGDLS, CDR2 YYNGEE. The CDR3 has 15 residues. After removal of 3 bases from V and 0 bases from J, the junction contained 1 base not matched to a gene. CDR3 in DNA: TGTGCCAGCAGCGGGGGACAGGGTAGCAATCAGCCCCAGCATTTT. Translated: CASSGGQGSNQPQHF.

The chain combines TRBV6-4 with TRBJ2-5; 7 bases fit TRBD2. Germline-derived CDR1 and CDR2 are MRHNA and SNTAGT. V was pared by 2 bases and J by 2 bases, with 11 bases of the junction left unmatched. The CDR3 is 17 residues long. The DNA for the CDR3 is TGTGCCAGCAGTGACCCCCGGGGGAGGGTGGTTCAAGAGACCCAGTACTTC. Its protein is CASSDPRGRVVQETQYF.

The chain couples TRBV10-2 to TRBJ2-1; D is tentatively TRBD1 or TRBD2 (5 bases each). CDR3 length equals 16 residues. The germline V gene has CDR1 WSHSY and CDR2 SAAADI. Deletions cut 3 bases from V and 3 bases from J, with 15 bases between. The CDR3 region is CASSDRDGDYYNEQFF. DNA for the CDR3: TGCGCCAGCAGTGATAGGGACGGGGATTACTACAATGAGCAGTTCTTC.

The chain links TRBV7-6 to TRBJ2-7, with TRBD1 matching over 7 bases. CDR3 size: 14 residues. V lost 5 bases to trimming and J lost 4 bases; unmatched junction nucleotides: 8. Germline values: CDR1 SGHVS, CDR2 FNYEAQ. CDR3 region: CASSPRDSGYEQYF. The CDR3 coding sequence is TGTGCCAGCAGCCCCCGGGACAGTGGTTACGAGCAGTACTTC.

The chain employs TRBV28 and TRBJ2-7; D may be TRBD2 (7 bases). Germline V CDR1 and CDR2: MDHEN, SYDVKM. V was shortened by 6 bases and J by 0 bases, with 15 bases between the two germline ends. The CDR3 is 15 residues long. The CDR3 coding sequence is TGTGCCAGCAGATGGGGGCTAGCGGCCTCCTACGAGCAGTACTTC. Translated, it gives CASRWGLAASYEQYF.

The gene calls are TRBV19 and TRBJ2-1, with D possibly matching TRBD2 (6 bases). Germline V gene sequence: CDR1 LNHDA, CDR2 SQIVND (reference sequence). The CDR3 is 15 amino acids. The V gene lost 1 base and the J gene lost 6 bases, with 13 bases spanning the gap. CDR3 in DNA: TGTGCCAGTAGTATAGGAGCGGGTGTCGGCAATGAGCAGTTCTTC. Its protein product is CASSIGAGVGNEQFF.

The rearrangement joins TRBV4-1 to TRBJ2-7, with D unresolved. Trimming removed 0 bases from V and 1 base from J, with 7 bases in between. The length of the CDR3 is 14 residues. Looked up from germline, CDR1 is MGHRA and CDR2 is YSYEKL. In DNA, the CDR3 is TGCGCCAGCAGCCAAGATCGGTTATCCTACGAGCAGTACTTC. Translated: CASSQDRLSYEQYF.

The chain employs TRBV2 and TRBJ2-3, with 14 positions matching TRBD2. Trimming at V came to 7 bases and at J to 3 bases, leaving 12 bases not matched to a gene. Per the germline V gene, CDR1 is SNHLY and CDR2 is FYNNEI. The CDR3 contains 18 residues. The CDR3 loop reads CASNKGTSGSRGTDTQYF. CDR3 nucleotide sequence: TGTGCCAGCAACAAAGGGACTAGCGGGAGCCGGGGGACAGATACGCAGTATTTT. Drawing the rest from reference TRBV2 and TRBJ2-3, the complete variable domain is EPEVTQTPSHQVTQMGQEVILRCVPISNHLYFYWYRQILGQKVEFLVSFYNNEISEKSEIFDDQFSVERPDGSNFTLKIRSTKLEDSAMYFCASNKGTSGSRGTDTQYFGPGTRLTVL.

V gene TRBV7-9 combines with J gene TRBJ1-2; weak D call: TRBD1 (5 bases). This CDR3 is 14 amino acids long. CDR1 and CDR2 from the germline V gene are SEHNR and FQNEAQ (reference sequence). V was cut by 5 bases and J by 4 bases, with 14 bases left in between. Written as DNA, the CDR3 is TGTGCCAGCAGCACCGGGACTAAGATCTATGGCTACACCTTC. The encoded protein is CASSTGTKIYGYTF.

The CDR3 DNA sequence: TGTGCCAGCAGGGGGAAAGGGGTCAGGGATACGCAGTATTTT. It specifies CASRGKGVRDTQYF. The chain has TRBV21-1 and TRBJ2-3; the D segment call TRBD1 is taken from the table without a DNA check. TRBV21-1 is described as a pseudogene. This CDR3 is 14 amino acids long.

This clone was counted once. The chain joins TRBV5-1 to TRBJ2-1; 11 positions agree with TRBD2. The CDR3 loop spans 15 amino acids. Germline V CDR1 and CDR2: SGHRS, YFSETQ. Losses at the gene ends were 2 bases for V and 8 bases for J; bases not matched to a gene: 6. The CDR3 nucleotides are TGCGCCAGCAGCTTATCCGGGACTAGCGGCCATGAGCAGTTCTTC. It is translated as CASSLSGTSGHEQFF.

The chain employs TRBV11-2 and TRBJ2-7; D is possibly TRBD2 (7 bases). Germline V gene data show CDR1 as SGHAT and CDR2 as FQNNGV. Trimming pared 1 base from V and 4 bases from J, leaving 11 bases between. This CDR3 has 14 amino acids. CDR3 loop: CASSLARGGYEQYF. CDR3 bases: TGTGCCAGCAGCTTAGCCAGGGGAGGGTACGAGCAGTACTTC.

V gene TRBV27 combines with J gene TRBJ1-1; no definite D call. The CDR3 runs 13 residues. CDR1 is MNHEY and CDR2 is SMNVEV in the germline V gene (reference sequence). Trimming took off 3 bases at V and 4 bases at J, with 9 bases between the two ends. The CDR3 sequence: CASSFSHFTEAFF. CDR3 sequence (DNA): TGTGCCAGCAGTTTTTCGCATTTCACTGAAGCTTTCTTT.

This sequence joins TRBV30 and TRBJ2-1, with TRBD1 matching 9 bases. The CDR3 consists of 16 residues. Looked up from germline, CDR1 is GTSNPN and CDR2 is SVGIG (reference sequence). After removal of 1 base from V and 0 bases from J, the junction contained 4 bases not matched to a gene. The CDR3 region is CAWSGGTGSSYNEQFF. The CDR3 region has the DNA TGTGCCTGGAGTGGCGGGACAGGGAGCTCCTACAATGAGCAGTTCTTC.

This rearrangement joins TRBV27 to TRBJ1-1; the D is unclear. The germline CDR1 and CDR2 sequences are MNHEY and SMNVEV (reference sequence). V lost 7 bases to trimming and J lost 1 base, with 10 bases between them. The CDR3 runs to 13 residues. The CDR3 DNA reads TGTGCCAGCAAAACCACGGCGAACACTGAAGCTTTCTTT. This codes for CASKTTANTEAFF.

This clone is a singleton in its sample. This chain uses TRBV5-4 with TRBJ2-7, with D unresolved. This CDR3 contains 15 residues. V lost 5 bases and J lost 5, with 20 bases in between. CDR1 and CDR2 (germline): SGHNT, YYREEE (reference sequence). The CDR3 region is CASSLMGAPPDEQYF. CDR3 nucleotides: TGTGCCAGCAGTTTAATGGGTGCCCCACCAGACGAGCAGTACTTC.

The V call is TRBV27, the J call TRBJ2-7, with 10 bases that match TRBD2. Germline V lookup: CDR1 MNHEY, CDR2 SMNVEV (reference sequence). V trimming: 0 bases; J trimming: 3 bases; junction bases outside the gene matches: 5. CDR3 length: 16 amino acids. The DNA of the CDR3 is TGTGCCAGCAGTTTATCGAGGACTAGCGGCTACTACGAGCAGTACTTC. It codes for CASSLSRTSGYYEQYF.

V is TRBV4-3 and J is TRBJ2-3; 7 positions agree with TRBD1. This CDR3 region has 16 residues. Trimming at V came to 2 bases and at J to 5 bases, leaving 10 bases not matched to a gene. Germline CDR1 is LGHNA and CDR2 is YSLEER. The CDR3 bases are TGCGCCAGCAGCCAAAACCGGGACAGCTGGGGAGATACGCAGTATTTT. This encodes CASSQNRDSWGDTQYF.

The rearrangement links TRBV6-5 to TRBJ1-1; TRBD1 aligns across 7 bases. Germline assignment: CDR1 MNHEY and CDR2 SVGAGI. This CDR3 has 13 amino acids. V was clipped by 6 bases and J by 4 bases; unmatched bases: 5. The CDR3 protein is CASRTRDSTEAFF. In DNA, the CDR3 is TGTGCCAGCAGAACGCGGGACAGCACTGAAGCTTTCTTT.

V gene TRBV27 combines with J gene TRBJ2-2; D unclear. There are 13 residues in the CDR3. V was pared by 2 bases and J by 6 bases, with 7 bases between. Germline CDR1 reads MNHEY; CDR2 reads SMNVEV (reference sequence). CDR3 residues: CASSLKGSGELFF. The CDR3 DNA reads TGTGCCAGCAGTTTAAAGGGCTCCGGGGAGCTGTTTTTT.

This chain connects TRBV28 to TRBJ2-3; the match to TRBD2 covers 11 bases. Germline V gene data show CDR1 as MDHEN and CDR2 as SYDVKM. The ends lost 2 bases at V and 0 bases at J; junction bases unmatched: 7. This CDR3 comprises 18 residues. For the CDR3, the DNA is TGTGCCAGCAGTTTAACACTAGCGGGAGCCCTAAGCACAGATACGCAGTATTTT. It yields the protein CASSLTLAGALSTDTQYF.

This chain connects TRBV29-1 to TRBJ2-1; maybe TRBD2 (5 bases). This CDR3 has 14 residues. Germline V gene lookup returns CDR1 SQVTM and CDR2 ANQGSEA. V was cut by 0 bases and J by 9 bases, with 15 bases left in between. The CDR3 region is CSVEEDPGLGEQFF. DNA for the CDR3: TGCAGCGTTGAAGAGGATCCGGGGTTGGGTGAGCAGTTCTTC.

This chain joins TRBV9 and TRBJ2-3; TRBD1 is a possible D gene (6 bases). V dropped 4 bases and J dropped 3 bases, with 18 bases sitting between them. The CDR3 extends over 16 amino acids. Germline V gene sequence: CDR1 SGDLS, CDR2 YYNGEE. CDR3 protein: CASSSWTVGGTDTQYF. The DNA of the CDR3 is TGTGCCAGCAGCTCCTGGACAGTAGGGGGTACAGATACGCAGTATTTT. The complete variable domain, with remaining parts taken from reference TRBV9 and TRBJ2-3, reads DSGVTQTPKHLITATGQRVTLRCSPRSGDLSVYWYQQSLDQGLQFLIQYYNGEERAKGNILERFSAQQFPDLHSELNLSSLELGDSALYFCASSSWTVGGTDTQYFGPGTRLTVL.

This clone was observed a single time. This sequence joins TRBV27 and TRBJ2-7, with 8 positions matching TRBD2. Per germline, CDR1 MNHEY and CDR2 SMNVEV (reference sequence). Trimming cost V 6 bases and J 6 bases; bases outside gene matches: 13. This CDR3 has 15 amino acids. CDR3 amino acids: CASSRTSGPWGEQYF. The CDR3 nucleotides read TGTGCCAGCAGCCGCACTAGCGGCCCTTGGGGCGAGCAGTACTTC.